This T cell receptor beta chain was captured by sequencing in a study of blood T cell repertoires in COVID-19. Study as a whole: COVID-19 samples from acute and convalescent phases originated in the United States, Italy and Spain. T cells, B-cell-depleted T cells, or PBMCs provided the cDNA or gDNA that served as material.

Assay: immunoSEQ multiplex PCR; the TCRdb copy retains only in-frame clones and omits some. The repertoire holds 59,000 or so clones, with roughly 85% as singletons. Trimming took 4 bases from V and 10 from J; bases not matched to a gene: 8. CDR3 length: 14 amino acids. Germline CDR1 LNHDA, CDR2 SQIVND (reference sequence). The rearrangement joins TRBV19 to TRBJ1-4, with TRBD1 matching over 8 bases. The sequencing sample was made of peripheral blood. This receptor was identified in a man aged 60-69 years with acute or convalescent COVID-19. CDR3 loop: CASSSQGARGKLFF. Here the CDR3 DNA reads TGTGCCAGTAGTAGCCAGGGGGCAAGAGGAAAACTGTTTTTT.